This TCR beta chain is drawn from a study of blood T cells in healthy people across ages. General study points: A strong correlation was found between TCR beta diversity and the percentage of naive T cells. Among long-lived donors, naive CD4+ cells were more numerous and diversity higher than in aged donors.

Looked up from germline, CDR1 is KGHSH and CDR2 is LQKENI. The CDR3 extends over 14 amino acids. V shed 1 base and J shed 5 bases, with 11 bases lying between them. This clonotype has just a few counts. Its antigen is as yet unknown. A minimum of 7 million PBMCs was isolated per sample. Together with a sample-barcoded 5' primer, a J-beta primer mix was included in a second PCR lasting roughly 7 to 11 cycles. MiXCR was run by TCRdb on the 5' RACE reads, yielding one entry per CDR3 protein. This sample yields fewer than 900,000 distinct CDR3 sequences, of which roughly 44% are seen a single time; 20% to 25% belongs to the top ten.

The genes are TRBV18 and TRBJ1-1, with D perhaps matching TRBD1 (5 bases). This TCR derives from a woman aged 55-70 years in good health. The sequenced sample consisted of blood. CDR3 sequence: CASSPQPGRTEAFF. CDR3 nucleotides: TGTGCCAGCTCACCACAACCGGGGCGGACTGAAGCTTTCTTT.